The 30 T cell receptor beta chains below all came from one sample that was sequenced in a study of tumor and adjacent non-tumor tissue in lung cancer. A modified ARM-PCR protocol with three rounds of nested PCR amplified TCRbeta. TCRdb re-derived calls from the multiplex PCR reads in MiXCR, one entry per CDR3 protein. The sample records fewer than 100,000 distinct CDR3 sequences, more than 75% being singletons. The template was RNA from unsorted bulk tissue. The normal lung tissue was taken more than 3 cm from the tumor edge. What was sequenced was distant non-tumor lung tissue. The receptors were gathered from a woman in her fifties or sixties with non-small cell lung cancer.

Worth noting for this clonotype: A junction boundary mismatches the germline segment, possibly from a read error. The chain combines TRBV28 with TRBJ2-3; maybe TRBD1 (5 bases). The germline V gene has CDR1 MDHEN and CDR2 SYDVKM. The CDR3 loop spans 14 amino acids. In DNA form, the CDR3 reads TGTGCTAGCAGTTTGGTAAAGGACACAGATATGCAGTATTTT. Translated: CASSLVKDTDMQYF.

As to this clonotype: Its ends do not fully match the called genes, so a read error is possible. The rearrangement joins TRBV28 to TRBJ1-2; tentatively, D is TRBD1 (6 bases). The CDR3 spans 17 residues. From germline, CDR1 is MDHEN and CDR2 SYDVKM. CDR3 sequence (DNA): TGTGCCGGTAGTTTTTGGGCTACGCGGGACAAAAACTATAGCTACACCTTC. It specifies CAGSFWATRDKNYSYTF.

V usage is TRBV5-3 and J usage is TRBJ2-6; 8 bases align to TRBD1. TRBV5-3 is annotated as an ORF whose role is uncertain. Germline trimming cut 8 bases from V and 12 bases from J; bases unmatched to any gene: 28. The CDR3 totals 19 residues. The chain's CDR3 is CASHHRSGTGPSGTSVLTF. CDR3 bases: TGTGCCAGCCACCATCGATCCGGGACAGGCCCCTCTGGGACCAGCGTCCTGACTTTC.

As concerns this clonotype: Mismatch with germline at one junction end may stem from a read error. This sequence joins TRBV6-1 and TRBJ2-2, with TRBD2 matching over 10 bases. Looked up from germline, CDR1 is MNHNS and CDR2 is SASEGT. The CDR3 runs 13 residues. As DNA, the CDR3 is TGTGTCAGCGGGACTAGCGTAGCCGGGAAGCTGTTTTTT. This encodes CVSGTSVAGKLFF.

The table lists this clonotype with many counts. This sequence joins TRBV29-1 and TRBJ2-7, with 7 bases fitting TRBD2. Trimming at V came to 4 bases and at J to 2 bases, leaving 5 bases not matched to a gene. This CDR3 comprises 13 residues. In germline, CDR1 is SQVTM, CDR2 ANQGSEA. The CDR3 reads CSVVGGGTYEQYF. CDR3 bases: TGCAGCGTTGTGGGGGGGGGTACCTACGAGCAGTACTTC.

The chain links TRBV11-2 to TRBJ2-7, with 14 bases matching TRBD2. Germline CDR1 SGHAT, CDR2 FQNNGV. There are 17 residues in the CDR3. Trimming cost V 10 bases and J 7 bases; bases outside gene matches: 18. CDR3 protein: CANSPRTSGRTLWEQYF. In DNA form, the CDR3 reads TGTGCCAATAGCCCCCGGACTAGCGGGAGGACATTGTGGGAGCAGTACTTC.

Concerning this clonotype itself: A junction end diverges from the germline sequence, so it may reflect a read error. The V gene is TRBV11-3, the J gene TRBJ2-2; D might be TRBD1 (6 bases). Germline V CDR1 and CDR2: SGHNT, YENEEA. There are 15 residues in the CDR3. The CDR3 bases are TGTGCCAGCAGTGCGGAACAGGGTGATACCGGGGAGCTGTTCTTT. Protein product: CASSAEQGDTGELFF. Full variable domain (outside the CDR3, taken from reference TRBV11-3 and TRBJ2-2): EAGVVQSPRYKIIEKKQPVAFWCNPISGHNTLYWYLQNLGQGPELLIRYENEEAVDDSQLPKDRFSAERLKGVDSTLKIQPAELGDSAVYLCASSAEQGDTGELFFGEGSRLTVL.

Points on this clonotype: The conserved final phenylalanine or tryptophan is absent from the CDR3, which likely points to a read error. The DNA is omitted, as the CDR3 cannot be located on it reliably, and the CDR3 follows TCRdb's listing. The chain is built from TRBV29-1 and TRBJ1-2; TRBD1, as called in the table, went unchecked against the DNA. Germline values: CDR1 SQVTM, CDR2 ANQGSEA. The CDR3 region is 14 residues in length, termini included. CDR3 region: CSVDATGRNYGYTS.

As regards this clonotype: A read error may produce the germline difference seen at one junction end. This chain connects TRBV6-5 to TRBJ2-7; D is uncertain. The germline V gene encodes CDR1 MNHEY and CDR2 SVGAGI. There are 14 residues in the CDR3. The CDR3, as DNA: TGTGCCAGCACCCGACGTGGTTTCTCCTACGACCAGTACTTC. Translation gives CASTRRGFSYDQYF.

CDR3 region: CSGVGAMNTEAFF. CDR3 DNA: TGCAGCGGTGTAGGGGCCATGAACACTGAAGCTTTCTTT. The rearrangement links TRBV29-1 to TRBJ1-1, with D possibly TRBD1 on 5 matching bases. This CDR3 is 13 amino acids long. Germline assignment: CDR1 SQVTM and CDR2 ANQGSEA. The V and J ends lost 7 bases and 0 bases respectively, with 12 bases between them.

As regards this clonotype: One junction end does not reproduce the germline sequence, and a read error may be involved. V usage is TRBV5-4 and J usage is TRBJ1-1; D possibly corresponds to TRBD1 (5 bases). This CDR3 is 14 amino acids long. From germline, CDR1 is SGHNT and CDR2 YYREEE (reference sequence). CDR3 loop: CASSSETVNTEAFF. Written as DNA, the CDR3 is TGTGCCAGTAGCTCCGAGACAGTGAACACTGAAGCTTTCTTT.

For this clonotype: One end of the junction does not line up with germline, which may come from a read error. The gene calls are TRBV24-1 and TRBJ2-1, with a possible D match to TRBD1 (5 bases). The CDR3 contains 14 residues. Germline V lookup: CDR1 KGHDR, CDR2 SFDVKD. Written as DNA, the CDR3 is TGTGTCACCAGTGAGTCGCCAGGGAACAATGAGCAGTTCTTC. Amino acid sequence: CVTSESPGNNEQFF.

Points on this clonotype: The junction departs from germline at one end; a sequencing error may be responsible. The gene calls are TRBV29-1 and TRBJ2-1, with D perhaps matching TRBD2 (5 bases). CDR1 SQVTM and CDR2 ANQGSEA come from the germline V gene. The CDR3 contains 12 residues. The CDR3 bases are TGTATCGTTGAAGATCACACGGGATTGCAGTTCTTC. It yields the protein CIVEDHTGLQFF.

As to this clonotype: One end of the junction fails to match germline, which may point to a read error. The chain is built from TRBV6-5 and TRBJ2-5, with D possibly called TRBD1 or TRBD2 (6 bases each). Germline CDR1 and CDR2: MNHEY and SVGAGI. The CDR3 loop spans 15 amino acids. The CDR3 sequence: CASSYSFKGEETQYF. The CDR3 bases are TGTGCCAGCAGTTACTCGTTTAAGGGGGAGGAGACCCAATACTTC.

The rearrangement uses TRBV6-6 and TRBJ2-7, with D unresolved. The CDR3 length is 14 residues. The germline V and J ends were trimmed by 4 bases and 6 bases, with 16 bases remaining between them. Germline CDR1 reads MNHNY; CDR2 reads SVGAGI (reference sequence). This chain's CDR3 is CASSFRLCYFEQYF. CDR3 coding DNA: TGTGCCAGCAGTTTTAGGTTATGTTACTTCGAGCAGTACTTC.

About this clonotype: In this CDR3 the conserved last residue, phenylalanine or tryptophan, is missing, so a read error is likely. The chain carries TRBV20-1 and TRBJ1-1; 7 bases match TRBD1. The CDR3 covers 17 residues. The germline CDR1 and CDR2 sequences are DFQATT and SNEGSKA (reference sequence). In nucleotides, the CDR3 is TGCAGTGGTAGCAAGACAGGGTTCCAGCCGTTGAACACTAAAGCTTTCTAT. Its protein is CSGSKTGFQPLNTKAFY.

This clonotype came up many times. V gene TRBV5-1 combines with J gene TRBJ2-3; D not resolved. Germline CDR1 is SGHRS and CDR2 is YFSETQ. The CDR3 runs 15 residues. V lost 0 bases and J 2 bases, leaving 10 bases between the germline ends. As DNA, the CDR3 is TGCGCCAGCAGCTTGGTGGCGAAACCCACAGATACGCAGTATTTT. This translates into CASSLVAKPTDTQYF.

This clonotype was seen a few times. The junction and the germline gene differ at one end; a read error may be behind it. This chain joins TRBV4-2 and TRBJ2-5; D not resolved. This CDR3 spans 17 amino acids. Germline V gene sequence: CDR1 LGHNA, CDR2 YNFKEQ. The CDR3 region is CVSSQDLGVGPRGTQYF. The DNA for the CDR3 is TGTGTCAGCAGCCAGGATTTGGGTGTGGGCCCTCGTGGGACCCAGTACTTC.

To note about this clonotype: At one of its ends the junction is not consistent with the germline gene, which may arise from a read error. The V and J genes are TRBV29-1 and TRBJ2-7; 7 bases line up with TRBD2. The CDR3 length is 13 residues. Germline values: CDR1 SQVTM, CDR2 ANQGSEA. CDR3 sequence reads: CSVRDGGNYEQYF. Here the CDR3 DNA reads TGTAGCGTCCGGGACGGGGGGAACTACGAGCAGTACTTC.

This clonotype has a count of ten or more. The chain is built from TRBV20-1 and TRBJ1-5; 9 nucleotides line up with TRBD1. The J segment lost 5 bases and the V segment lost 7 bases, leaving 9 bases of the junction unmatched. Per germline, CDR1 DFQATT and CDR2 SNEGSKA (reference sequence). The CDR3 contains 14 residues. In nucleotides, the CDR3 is TGCAGTGTGCCGACAGGGGGTTTATATCAGCCCCAGCATTTT. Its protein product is CSVPTGGLYQPQHF.

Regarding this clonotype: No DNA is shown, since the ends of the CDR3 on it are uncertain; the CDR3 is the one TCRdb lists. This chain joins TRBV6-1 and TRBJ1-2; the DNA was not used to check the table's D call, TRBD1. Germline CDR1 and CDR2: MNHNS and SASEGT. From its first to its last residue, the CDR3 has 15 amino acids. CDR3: CAGSENEQGNYGCTF.

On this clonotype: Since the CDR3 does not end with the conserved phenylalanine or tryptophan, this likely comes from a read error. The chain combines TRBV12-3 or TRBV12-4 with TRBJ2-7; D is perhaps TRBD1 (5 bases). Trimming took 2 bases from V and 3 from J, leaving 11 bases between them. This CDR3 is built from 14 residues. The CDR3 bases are TGTGCCAGCAGTTTACAGGGCGGCGGCTACGAGCAGTACCTC. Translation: CASSLQGGGYEQYL.

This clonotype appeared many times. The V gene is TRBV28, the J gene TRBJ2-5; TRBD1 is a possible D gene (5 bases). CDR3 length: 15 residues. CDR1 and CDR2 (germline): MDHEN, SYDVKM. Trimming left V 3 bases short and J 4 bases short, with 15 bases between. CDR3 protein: CASSLSKGAGETQYF. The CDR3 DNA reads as TGTGCCAGCAGTTTGAGTAAAGGGGCAGGAGAGACCCAGTACTTC.

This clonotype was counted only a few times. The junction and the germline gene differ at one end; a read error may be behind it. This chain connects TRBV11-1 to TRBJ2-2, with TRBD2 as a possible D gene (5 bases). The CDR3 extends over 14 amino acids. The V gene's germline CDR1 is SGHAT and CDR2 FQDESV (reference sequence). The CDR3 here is CASSYSSGTGKLFF. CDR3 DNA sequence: TGTGCCAGCAGCTATTCTAGTGGCACCGGGAAGCTGTTTTTT.

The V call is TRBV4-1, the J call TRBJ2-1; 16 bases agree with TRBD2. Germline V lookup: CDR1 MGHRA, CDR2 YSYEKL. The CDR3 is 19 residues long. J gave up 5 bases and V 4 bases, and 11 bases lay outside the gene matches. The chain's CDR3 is CASSLPGLAGGPFNNEQFF. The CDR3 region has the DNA TGCGCCAGCAGCCTTCCGGGACTAGCGGGAGGGCCATTCAACAATGAGCAGTTCTTC.

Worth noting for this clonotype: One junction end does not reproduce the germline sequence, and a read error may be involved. The CDR3, as DNA: TGTGACAACAGTACCACTTACGAGCAGTATTTC. It codes for CDNSTTYEQYF. The rearrangement links TRBV6-5 to TRBJ2-7; D is unclear. CDR3 length: 11 residues. In germline, CDR1 is MNHEY, CDR2 SVGAGI.

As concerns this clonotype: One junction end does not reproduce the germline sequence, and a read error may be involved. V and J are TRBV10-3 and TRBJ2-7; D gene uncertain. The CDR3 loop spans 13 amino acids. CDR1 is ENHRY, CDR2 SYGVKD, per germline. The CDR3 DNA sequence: TGTGCCATCTGTGACCCGATCCCGAGAGAGCAGTACTTC. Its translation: CAICDPIPREQYF.

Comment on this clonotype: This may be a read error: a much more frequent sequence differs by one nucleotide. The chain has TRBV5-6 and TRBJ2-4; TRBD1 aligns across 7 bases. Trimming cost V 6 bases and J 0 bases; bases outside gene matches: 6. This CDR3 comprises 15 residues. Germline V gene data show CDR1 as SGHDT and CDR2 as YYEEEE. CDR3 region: CASIWGTVAKNIQYF. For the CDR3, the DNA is TGTGCCAGCATCTGGGGGACAGTAGCCAAAAACATTCAGTACTTC. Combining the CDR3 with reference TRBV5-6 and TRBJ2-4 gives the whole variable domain DAGVTQSPTHLIKTRGQQVTLRCSPKSGHDTVSWYQQALGQGPQFIFQYYEEEERQRGNFPDRFSGHQFPNYSSELNVNALLLGDSALYLCASIWGTVAKNIQYFGAGTRLSVL.

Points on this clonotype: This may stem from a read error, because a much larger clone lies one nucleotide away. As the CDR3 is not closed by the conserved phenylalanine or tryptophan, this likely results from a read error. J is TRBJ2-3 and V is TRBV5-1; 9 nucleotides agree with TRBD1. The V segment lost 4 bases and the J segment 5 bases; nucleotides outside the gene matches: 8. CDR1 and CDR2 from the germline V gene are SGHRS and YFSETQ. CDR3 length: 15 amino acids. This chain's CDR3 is CASSLGQGNGDTQYS. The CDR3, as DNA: TGCGCCAGCAGCCTGGGACAGGGAAATGGAGATACGCAGTATTCT.

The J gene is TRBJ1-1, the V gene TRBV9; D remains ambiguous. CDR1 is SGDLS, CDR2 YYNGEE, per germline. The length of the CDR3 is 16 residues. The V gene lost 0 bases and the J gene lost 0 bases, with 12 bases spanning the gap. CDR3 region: CASSVADIPMNTEAFF. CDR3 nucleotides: TGTGCCAGCAGCGTAGCAGACATCCCTATGAACACTGAAGCTTTCTTT.